Each of the 32 T cell receptor beta chains below was sequenced from the same sample in a study of blood T cell repertoires in COVID-19. The method was immunoSEQ multiplex PCR; TCRdb's version includes in-frame clones alone and lacks a portion of them. The sample lists about 410,000 clones, around nine tenths occurring once. The sequencing input was peripheral blood. The source is a woman aged 40 to 50 with COVID-19, enrolled during active disease.

This clone appeared once. The J gene is TRBJ2-1, the V gene TRBV15; 9 bases align to TRBD1. There are 20 residues in the CDR3. Germline V gene lookup returns CDR1 LNHNV and CDR2 YYDKDF (reference sequence). Trimming took 2 bases from V and 0 from J; bases not matched to a gene: 14. In DNA form, the CDR3 reads TGTGCCACCAGCAGAAAGAGGAGAGGACAGGGGTCCTTCTCCTACAATGAGCAGTTCTTC. Its translation: CATSRKRRGQGSFSYNEQFF.

This chain joins TRBV5-5 and TRBJ2-4; D is possibly TRBD1 (7 bases). This CDR3 contains 14 residues. Deletions cut 3 bases from V and 5 bases from J, with 12 bases between. Germline V gives CDR1 SGHKS, CDR2 YYEKEE (reference sequence). The CDR3 nucleotides read TGTGCCAGCAGCTGGCGGGACAGAGAAAACATTCAGTACTTC. It yields the protein CASSWRDRENIQYF.

The J gene is TRBJ1-1, the V gene TRBV27; 9 bases are a match to TRBD1. The CDR3 runs to 13 residues. Germline V gene sequence: CDR1 MNHEY, CDR2 SMNVEV (reference sequence). V dropped 5 bases and J dropped 5; count of bases not matched to a gene: 3. Here the CDR3 DNA reads TGTGCCAGCAGTGGGACAGGGAGAACTGAAGCTTTCTTT. Amino acids: CASSGTGRTEAFF.

J is TRBJ1-2 and V is TRBV5-1; D ambiguous. The ends were cut back, 0 bases at V and 8 bases at J, with 14 bases in the middle. The CDR3 loop spans 14 amino acids. The germline V gene has CDR1 SGHRS and CDR2 YFSETQ. For the CDR3, the DNA is TGCGCCAGCAGCTTGGCCGCGAGTGTTCAAGGCTACACCTTC. As protein: CASSLAASVQGYTF.

The chain combines TRBV9 with TRBJ1-6, with no clear D. The germline gives CDR1 SGDLS, CDR2 YYNGEE. CDR3 size: 17 residues. Trimming cost V 0 bases and J 0 bases, with 10 bases left between them. CDR3 in DNA: TGTGCCAGCAGCGTAGAACAGACGAGCTCCTATAATTCACCCCTCCACTTT. This translates into CASSVEQTSSYNSPLHF.

This clone was seen once. V gene TRBV30 combines with J gene TRBJ2-7, with D maybe TRBD2 (6 bases). V dropped 4 bases and J dropped 4 bases, with 17 bases sitting between them. The CDR3 loop spans 14 amino acids. Per germline, CDR1 GTSNPN and CDR2 SVGIG (reference sequence). CDR3 DNA sequence: TGTGCCTGGACCCGACCCGGGAGTTGGTACGAGCAGTACTTC. Protein sequence: CAWTRPGSWYEQYF.

The genes are TRBV28 and TRBJ1-2; TRBD1 aligns across 7 bases. The V segment lost 4 bases and the J segment 5 bases; nucleotides outside the gene matches: 19. Germline CDR1 reads MDHEN; CDR2 reads SYDVKM. There are 18 residues in the CDR3. This CDR3 reads CASSSGGDRDRAKYGYTF. CDR3 coding DNA: TGTGCCAGCAGTTCCGGAGGGGACCGAGACAGGGCGAAGTATGGCTACACCTTC.

The chain joins TRBV5-8 to TRBJ1-6; a weak D match, TRBD1 (6 bases). V lost 2 bases and J 3 bases, leaving 12 bases between the germline ends. The CDR3 consists of 16 residues. The V gene's germline CDR1 is SGHTS and CDR2 YDEGEE. CDR3 sequence reads: CASSFPGDNYNSPLHF. The CDR3 region has the DNA TGTGCCAGCAGCTTCCCAGGGGACAACTATAATTCACCCCTCCACTTT.

This clone is a singleton in its sample. The chain couples TRBV5-1 to TRBJ2-1, with D unclear. Trimming removed 3 bases from V and 5 bases from J, with 15 bases in between. Per germline, CDR1 SGHRS and CDR2 YFSETQ. This CDR3 is built from 15 residues. This CDR3 reads CASSSEGRGDNEQFF. The CDR3 region has the DNA TGCGCCAGCAGCTCCGAAGGTAGAGGTGACAATGAGCAGTTCTTC.

The V and J genes are TRBV29-1 and TRBJ1-2, with D unclear. V lost 4 bases, J lost 0 bases, and 9 bases lay in between. There are 13 residues in the CDR3. Germline CDR1 is SQVTM and CDR2 is ANQGSEA. The CDR3 here is CSVGKETNYGYTF. In DNA, the CDR3 is TGCAGCGTTGGAAAGGAGACTAACTATGGCTACACCTTC.

This chain links TRBV27 with TRBJ2-7; D gene ambiguous. The CDR3 spans 13 residues. Per the germline V gene, CDR1 is MNHEY and CDR2 is SMNVEV (reference sequence). V lost 2 bases and J lost 3, with 8 bases in between. CDR3 region: CASSLVSGYEQYF. DNA for the CDR3: TGTGCCAGCAGTTTAGTGAGTGGCTACGAGCAGTACTTC.

On this clone: The same CDR3 also results from other DNA sequences found in this sample. V gene TRBV28 combines with J gene TRBJ1-5; the match to TRBD1 covers 7 bases. This CDR3 contains 14 residues. The V gene's germline CDR1 is MDHEN and CDR2 SYDVKM. The V segment lost 3 bases and the J segment 3 bases; nucleotides outside the gene matches: 2. The CDR3 sequence: CASSLTGSNQPQHF. CDR3 nucleotides: TGTGCCAGCAGTTTGACAGGGTCCAATCAGCCCCAGCATTTT.

J is TRBJ2-7 and V is TRBV2; 7 bases align to TRBD1. This CDR3 has 12 residues. V dropped 6 bases and J dropped 6; count of bases not matched to a gene: 5. The germline V gene has CDR1 SNHLY and CDR2 FYNNEI. CDR3 amino acids: CASSLTGSEQYF. CDR3 in DNA: TGTGCCAGCAGCCTGACAGGGTCCGAGCAGTACTTC.

The J gene is TRBJ1-2, the V gene TRBV5-8, with D possibly being TRBD1 (6 bases). V lost 4 bases and J lost 6, with 25 bases in between. CDR3 length: 17 residues. Germline CDR1 and CDR2: SGHTS and YDEGEE. The CDR3 nucleotides are TGTGCCAGCAGCGGGCGACGGGGGGGCGCGTCGGGCGATGGCTACACCTTC. This sequence encodes CASSGRRGGASGDGYTF.

This chain connects TRBV6-5 to TRBJ1-1, with D unresolved. This CDR3 is 14 amino acids long. Trimming left V 7 bases short and J 1 base short, with 13 bases between. Germline V CDR1 and CDR2: MNHEY, SVGAGI. CDR3 nucleotide sequence: TGTGCCAGCACTCCTGGGTGGGCGAACACTGAAGCTTTCTTT. The encoded protein is CASTPGWANTEAFF.

The chain links TRBV2 to TRBJ1-2; TRBD1 agrees at 7 bases. The trim removed 3 bases at V and 3 bases at J, leaving 4 bases unmatched. The CDR3 is 14 residues long. CDR1 is SNHLY and CDR2 is FYNNEI in the germline V gene. In DNA, the CDR3 is TGTGCCAGCAGTGAGTTCGGGACAGACTATGGCTACACCTTC. Its translation is CASSEFGTDYGYTF. The full variable domain, completed using reference TRBV2 and TRBJ1-2, is EPEVTQTPSHQVTQMGQEVILRCVPISNHLYFYWYRQILGQKVEFLVSFYNNEISEKSEIFDDQFSVERPDGSNFTLKIRSTKLEDSAMYFCASSEFGTDYGYTFGSGTRLTVV.

This clone appeared a single time. The chain is built from TRBV7-9 and TRBJ2-7; possible D gene TRBD1, 5 bases. This CDR3 region has 15 residues. Germline values: CDR1 SEHNR, CDR2 FQNEAQ (reference sequence). The V and J ends lost 1 base and 5 bases respectively, with 15 bases between them. This CDR3 reads CASSLVSAGINEQYF. As DNA, the CDR3 is TGTGCCAGCAGCTTAGTCTCGGCAGGGATCAACGAGCAGTACTTC.

J is TRBJ1-2 and V is TRBV3-1 (or the pseudogene TRBV3-2); D might be TRBD1 (5 bases). The CDR3 is 15 residues long. Germline values: CDR1 LGHDT, CDR2 YNNKEL (reference sequence). Trimming took 4 bases from V and 4 from J, leaving 16 bases between them. CDR3 region: CASSPSIFGGYGYTF. DNA for the CDR3: TGTGCCAGCAGCCCGTCGATTTTCGGGGGCTATGGCTACACCTTC.

The gene calls are TRBV4-3 and TRBJ1-4; the D gene is possibly TRBD1 (5 bases). CDR1 is LGHNA, CDR2 YSLEER, per germline. This CDR3 is built from 19 residues. V lost 0 bases and J 6 bases, leaving 23 bases between the germline ends. This CDR3 is CASSQDPPLHSFRDEKLFF. CDR3 coding DNA: TGCGCCAGCAGCCAAGATCCCCCCCTCCATTCATTCAGGGATGAAAAACTGTTTTTT.

The chain is built from TRBV5-4 and TRBJ1-1, with 8 bases that match TRBD1. The V gene's germline CDR1 is SGHNT and CDR2 YYREEE (reference sequence). J gave up 5 bases and V 0 bases, and 3 bases lay outside the gene matches. This CDR3 has 14 amino acids. Here the CDR3 reads CASSLETGVTEAFF. The CDR3 nucleotides read TGTGCCAGCAGCTTGGAGACAGGGGTGACTGAAGCTTTCTTT. Full variable domain (remainder filled in from reference TRBV5-4 and TRBJ1-1): ETGVTQSPTHLIKTRGQQVTLRCSSQSGHNTVSWYQQALGQGPQFIFQYYREEENGRGNFPPRFSGLQFPNYSSELNVNALELDDSALYLCASSLETGVTEAFFGQGTRLTVV.

This clone has a handful of counts. The chain carries TRBV29-1 and TRBJ1-1; a weak D match, TRBD1 (5 bases). There are 14 residues in the CDR3. The V gene's germline CDR1 is SQVTM and CDR2 ANQGSEA. With 3 bases removed from V and 1 base from J, the gap between germline ends came to 12 bases. This CDR3 is CSVDLIRANTEAFF. DNA of the CDR3: TGCAGCGTTGATCTGATCAGGGCGAACACTGAAGCTTTCTTT.

This clone came up once. This sequence joins TRBV30 and TRBJ2-7; maybe TRBD1 (6 bases). The CDR3 contains 12 residues. Germline CDR1 and CDR2: GTSNPN and SVGIG (reference sequence). V gave up 1 base and J gave up 4 bases, with 8 bases separating them. CDR3 coding DNA: TGTGCCTGGAGTGACAGGGTTTACGAGCAGTACTTC. Translation gives CAWSDRVYEQYF.

This chain joins TRBV4-1 and TRBJ1-5; D uncertain. The ends were cut back, 3 bases at V and 5 bases at J, with 14 bases in the middle. Germline assignment: CDR1 MGHRA and CDR2 YSYEKL. The CDR3 has 15 amino acids. The CDR3 DNA reads as TGCGCCAGCAGCCAGACCCGATTGGGAGATCAGCCCCAGCATTTT. It yields the protein CASSQTRLGDQPQHF.

The CDR3 DNA reads as TGTGCCAGCAACCCCGCCCCAGCTGGAAACACCATATATTTT. Protein: CASNPAPAGNTIYF. This chain joins TRBV28 and TRBJ1-3; D call uncertain. This CDR3 contains 14 residues. CDR1 is MDHEN and CDR2 is SYDVKM in the germline V gene. V was clipped by 7 bases and J by 2 bases, with 12 bases between them.

The chain carries TRBV27 and TRBJ2-7; unclear D gene. V gave up 5 bases and J gave up 1 base, with 3 bases separating them. Germline CDR1 and CDR2: MNHEY and SMNVEV (reference sequence). The CDR3 spans 11 residues. The CDR3 loop reads CASSPSYEQYF. DNA of the CDR3: TGTGCCAGCAGTCCGTCCTACGAGCAGTACTTC.

This chain uses TRBV5-6 with TRBJ1-1; D not resolved. Germline CDR1 SGHDT, CDR2 YYEEEE. V was clipped by 4 bases and J by 0 bases, with 13 bases between them. The CDR3 runs 15 residues. As DNA, the CDR3 is TGTGCCAGCAGCCCCCTTAGCCAACTGAACACTGAAGCTTTCTTT. The encoded protein is CASSPLSQLNTEAFF.

This rearrangement joins TRBV9 to TRBJ1-1; the D gene is possibly TRBD1 (6 bases). V lost 0 bases and J lost 1, with 10 bases in between. Germline lookup yields CDR1 SGDLS and CDR2 YYNGEE. The CDR3 spans 15 residues. CDR3 nucleotide sequence: TGTGCCAGCAGCGTAGGCGGGGGCTGGAACACTGAAGCTTTCTTT. Its protein product is CASSVGGGWNTEAFF.

The genes are TRBV27 and TRBJ2-1; 12 bases align to TRBD2. J was trimmed by 5 bases and V by 3 bases; bases with no gene match: 8. Germline V gene lookup returns CDR1 MNHEY and CDR2 SMNVEV (reference sequence). This CDR3 has 17 amino acids. CDR3 sequence: CASSFLSSGRADNEQFF. The CDR3 coding sequence is TGTGCCAGCAGTTTCCTCTCTAGCGGGAGGGCGGACAATGAGCAGTTCTTC.

This clone has a single count. V is TRBV2 and J is TRBJ2-3; 11 bases are shared with TRBD1. CDR1 is SNHLY and CDR2 is FYNNEI in the germline V gene. V shed 5 bases, J shed 2 bases, and the junction held 6 bases outside the gene matches. This CDR3 has 16 amino acids. The CDR3 loop is CASSYGQGAYTDTQYF. CDR3 nucleotides: TGTGCCAGCAGTTACGGACAGGGGGCCTACACAGATACGCAGTATTTT. The entire variable domain, with the rest obtained from reference TRBV2 and TRBJ2-3, is as follows: EPEVTQTPSHQVTQMGQEVILRCVPISNHLYFYWYRQILGQKVEFLVSFYNNEISEKSEIFDDQFSVERPDGSNFTLKIRSTKLEDSAMYFCASSYGQGAYTDTQYFGPGTRLTVL.

This chain connects TRBV5-6 to TRBJ2-5; 7 bases agree with TRBD2. CDR3 length equals 16 residues. The trim removed 1 base at V and 4 bases at J, leaving 10 bases unmatched. Germline V lookup: CDR1 SGHDT, CDR2 YYEEEE. Here the CDR3 DNA reads TGTGCCAGCAGCTTGCGCCCGGGGGGTTCGGGAGAGACCCAGTACTTC. This gives the protein CASSLRPGGSGETQYF.

The chain is built from TRBV4-3 and TRBJ1-2, with TRBD1 identical over 7 bases. The CDR3 sequence is 14 residues long. Germline V gives CDR1 LGHNA, CDR2 YSLEER. V was clipped by 4 bases and J by 1 base; unmatched bases: 3. The DNA of the CDR3 is TGCGCCAGCAGCCCCGGACAGGTTAACTATGGCTACACCTTC. Translating gives CASSPGQVNYGYTF.

The rearrangement uses TRBV6-5 and TRBJ1-5, with D tentatively TRBD1 (5 bases). CDR3 length equals 14 residues. The germline V gene has CDR1 MNHEY and CDR2 SVGAGI. V was clipped by 2 bases and J by 11 bases, with 16 bases between them. CDR3 residues: CASSYLDSLGTQHF. In nucleotides, the CDR3 is TGTGCCAGCAGTTACCTCGACAGCCTTGGGACCCAGCATTTT.